These T cell receptor beta chains were read from a single sample in a study of cytomegalovirus exposure and HLA in healthy donors. Only in-frame clones appear in the TCRdb table, and some are missing; sequencing was by immunoSEQ multiplex PCR. The sample includes about 150,000 clones, around 75% of them seen just once. Sequenced: PBMCs. The receptors stem from a man between 25 and 39 years old in good health and CMV-seropositive. CDR3s include the opening cysteine and the closing phenylalanine or tryptophan. A D gene is named only where the DNA matches it firmly. Clone size is not always given. Where it is, it says once, few, many or a class for expanded clones.

V gene	clone size	D gene	J gene	CDR3 protein	CDR3 DNA
TRBV19	.	.	TRBJ1-1	CASSLSRGGTEAFF	TGTGCCAGTAGTCTCAGCCGGGGAGGGACTGAAGCTTTCTTT
TRBV2	.	.	TRBJ1-3	CASSDRGGGNTIYF	TGTGCCAGCAGTGACCGGGGGGGTGGAAACACCATATATTTT
TRBV5-6	.	TRBD1	TRBJ2-5	CASSKQGQETQYF	TGTGCCAGCAGCAAACAGGGGCAAGAGACCCAGTACTTC
TRBV30	once	.	TRBJ2-3	CAWGLGGTDTQYF	TGTGCCTGGGGCCTCGGGGGCACAGATACGCAGTATTTT
TRBV7-6	.	TRBD1	TRBJ1-3	CASSATGTGGAGNTIYF	TGTGCCAGCAGTGCAACCGGGACAGGGGGCGCTGGAAACACCATATATTTT
TRBV21-1	.	.	TRBJ2-7	CASSKEGGGGFPDEQYF	TGTGCCAGCAGCAAAGAGGGGGGAGGGGGTTTCCCCGACGAGCAGTACTTC
TRBV10-1	.	.	TRBJ2-5	CASSERGSGETQYF	TGCGCCAGCAGTGAACGTGGGAGTGGGGAGACCCAGTACTTC
TRBV11-2	.	.	TRBJ2-7	CASSLELGGYEQYF	TGTGCCAGCAGCTTAGAACTTGGCGGATACGAGCAGTACTTC
TRBV6-1	.	.	TRBJ1-1	CASSWDTLGNTEAFF	TGTGCCAGCAGTTGGGACACCCTTGGTAACACTGAAGCTTTCTTT
TRBV27	.	.	TRBJ2-7	CASRGRGISYEQYF	TGTGCCAGCAGGGGAAGGGGGATCTCCTACGAGCAGTACTTC
TRBV2	once	TRBD1	TRBJ1-6	CASSWDRAVSPLHF	TGTGCCAGCAGCTGGGACAGGGCTGTTTCACCCCTCCACTTT
TRBV6-1	.	.	TRBJ2-5	CASSEVAGWFGTQYF	TGTGCCAGCAGTGAGGTGGCAGGGTGGTTCGGGACCCAGTACTTC
TRBV27	.	.	TRBJ2-7	CASSLVTGGDYEQYF	TGTGCCAGCAGTTTAGTGACAGGTGGGGACTACGAGCAGTACTTC
TRBV4-1	few	.	TRBJ2-1	CASSSTGFYNEQFF	TGCGCCAGCAGCTCGACCGGGTTCTACAATGAGCAGTTCTTC
TRBV4-3	medium-sized	.	TRBJ1-1	CASSYNPNTEAFF	TGCGCCAGCAGCTACAATCCGAACACTGAAGCTTTCTTT
TRBV4-2	.	.	TRBJ1-1	CASARAGDYTSEAFF	TGTGCCAGCGCGCGTGCTGGGGACTATACGTCTGAAGCTTTCTTT
TRBV6-1	.	TRBD2	TRBJ2-6	CASDAGAGANVLTF	TGTGCCAGCGACGCGGGGGCTGGGGCCAACGTCCTGACTTTC
TRBV7-2	.	TRBD1	TRBJ1-5	CASSLGPQGNLYQPQHF	TGTGCCAGCAGCTTAGGGCCACAGGGGAACCTATATCAGCCCCAGCATTTT
TRBV7-8	.	.	TRBJ1-4	CASSPGGVWTNEKLFF	TGTGCCAGCAGCCCGGGGGGGGTATGGACTAATGAAAAACTGTTTTTT
TRBV28	.	TRBD1	TRBJ1-5	CASSFLTGGQPQHF	TGTGCCAGCAGTTTCCTTACAGGGGGCCAGCCCCAGCATTTT
TRBV4-2	once	.	TRBJ2-1	CASSQVGQEQFF	TGTGCCAGCAGCCAAGTGGGCCAGGAGCAGTTCTTC
TRBV10-1	.	TRBD2	TRBJ2-7	CASKGVGGSEIYEQYF	TGCGCCAGCAAAGGTGTCGGGGGGAGTGAGATCTACGAGCAGTACTTC
TRBV7-9	few	TRBD1	TRBJ1-1	CASSLAGGENTEAFF	TGTGCCAGCAGCTTAGCAGGGGGCGAGAACACTGAAGCTTTCTTT
TRBV27	.	TRBD1	TRBJ1-1	CASSKDRVNTEAFF	TGTGCCAGCAGTAAAGACAGGGTGAACACTGAAGCTTTCTTT
TRBV30	.	TRBD2	TRBJ2-1	CAWKLASGTLSNEQFF	TGTGCCTGGAAGTTGGCTAGCGGTACCCTGAGCAATGAGCAGTTCTTC
TRBV7-8	.	TRBD2	TRBJ2-2	CASSLASGSGTGELFF	TGTGCCAGCAGCTTAGCAAGCGGGAGTGGGACCGGGGAGCTGTTTTTT
TRBV5-4	.	TRBD2	TRBJ2-2	CASSPTLGLAGGPGTGELFF	TGTGCCAGCAGCCCGACGCTGGGACTAGCGGGAGGGCCGGGTACCGGGGAGCTGTTTTTT
TRBV18	few	.	TRBJ1-5	CASHRERSNQPQHF	TGTGCCAGCCACCGAGAGCGTAGCAATCAGCCCCAGCATTTT
TRBV7-9	.	.	TRBJ1-4	CASSLGGQPEKLFF	TGTGCCAGCAGCTTAGGAGGACAGCCTGAAAAACTGTTTTTT
TRBV2	once	.	TRBJ2-3	CASTRLGEDTQYF	TGTGCCAGCACCAGACTAGGTGAAGATACGCAGTATTTT
TRBV27	.	TRBD2	TRBJ2-2	CASRAGGATGELFF	TGTGCCAGCAGAGCGGGAGGGGCCACCGGGGAGCTGTTTTTT
TRBV9	.	.	TRBJ1-2	CASSVGGSRGYTF	TGTGCCAGCAGCGTGGGGGGAAGTCGCGGCTACACCTTC
TRBV7-3	.	TRBD1	TRBJ2-3	CASSLSGQGTDTQYF	TGTGCCAGCAGCTTAAGCGGACAGGGAACAGATACGCAGTATTTT
TRBV15	.	.	TRBJ1-5	CATSRPVGGQPQHF	TGTGCCACCAGCAGACCCGTGGGAGGTCAGCCCCAGCATTTT
TRBV5-8	.	TRBD1	TRBJ1-5	CASSFDRGGNQPQHF	TGTGCCAGCAGCTTCGACAGGGGGGGCAATCAGCCCCAGCATTTT
TRBV9	few	.	TRBJ1-5	CASSERGLSNQPQHF	TGTGCCAGCAGCGAGAGGGGACTAAGCAATCAGCCCCAGCATTTT
TRBV5-5	.	TRBD1	TRBJ2-7	CASSTGQGAWEQYF	TGTGCCAGCAGCACCGGACAGGGGGCTTGGGAGCAGTACTTC
TRBV14	.	.	TRBJ2-1	CASSQNTYAYNEQFF	TGTGCCAGCAGCCAAAATACCTACGCCTACAATGAGCAGTTCTTC
TRBV11-3	.	TRBD2	TRBJ2-1	CASGRGGLDEQFF	TGTGCCAGCGGACGGGGGGGCTTGGATGAGCAGTTCTTC
TRBV5-4	once	.	TRBJ2-5	CATSAGGDPQETQYF	TGTGCCACCTCCGCGGGCGGCGACCCCCAAGAGACCCAGTACTTC
TRBV6-6	.	TRBD1	TRBJ1-6	CASRTTGVSYNSPLHF	TGTGCCAGCAGGACCACAGGGGTCTCCTATAATTCACCCCTCCACTTT
TRBV5-1	.	TRBD1	TRBJ2-7	CASTRGTGNSYEQYF	TGCGCCAGCACCCGAGGGACAGGGAATTCCTACGAGCAGTACTTC
TRBV27	.	TRBD1	TRBJ1-2	CASRRGQGSGYTF	TGTGCCAGCAGACGCGGACAGGGTAGTGGCTACACCTTC
TRBV6-1	.	.	TRBJ2-7	CASSEVEGTPPPRQYF	TGTGCCAGCAGTGAAGTGGAGGGGACTCCTCCGCCTAGGCAGTACTTC
TRBV7-2	few	.	TRBJ2-2	CASRDPNTGELFF	TGTGCCAGCCGGGATCCGAACACCGGGGAGCTGTTTTTT
TRBV11-2	.	TRBD2	TRBJ2-1	CASSTSGQQFF	TGTGCCAGCAGCACTAGCGGACAGCAGTTCTTC
TRBV4-1	.	.	TRBJ2-7	CASSHPRQSSYEQYF	TGCGCCAGCAGCCATCCTAGACAGAGCTCCTACGAGCAGTACTTC
TRBV6-1	few	TRBD2	TRBJ2-3	CASSGLAGKTDTQYF	TGTGCCAGCAGTGGGCTAGCGGGGAAAACAGATACGCAGTATTTT